This TCR beta chain was observed in a study of regulatory T cells in long-lasting Graves disease. Losses at the gene ends were 8 bases for V and 6 bases for J; bases not matched to a gene: 14. This CDR3 is 16 amino acids long. Germline CDR1 MDHEN, CDR2 SYDVKM. The time point denotes: persistent/refractory GD, antithyroid drugs over 5 years with positive TRAb. With RNA extracted from PBMCs as input, the TCR library was made. In building TCR beta libraries, iRepertoire HTBI primers were used together with Arm-PCR of CDR3 regions. TCRdb recomputed calls from the multiplex PCR reads with MiXCR, one row per CDR3 protein. The data show around 460,000 distinct CDR3 sequences, under 25% seen once.

This material consisted of peripheral blood mononuclear cells (PBMCs), taken when the disease was refractory, from a patient treated with antithyroid drugs. The chain employs TRBV28 and TRBJ2-2; 8 nucleotides agree with TRBD2. This clonotype was obtained from a female donor with Graves disease. CDR3 residues: CASGGWSAGEAGELFF. CDR3 DNA: TGTGCCAGCGGGGGCTGGTCAGCGGGAGAAGCCGGGGAGCTGTTTTTT. Complete variable domain (other parts from reference TRBV28 and TRBJ2-2): DVKVTQSSRYLVKRTGEKVFLECVQDMDHENMFWYRQDPGLGLRLIYFSYDVKMKEKGDIPEGYSVSREKKERFSLILESASTNQTSMYLCASGGWSAGEAGELFFGEGSRLTVL.